Below are 14 T cell receptor beta chains sequenced from a single sample in a study of CD4 T cells in relation to SARS-CoV-2 and coronaviruses. The assay was immunoSEQ multiplex PCR, and TCRdb's table has in-frame clones only and misses some. This sample has more than 50,000 clones; roughly 88% occur once, and the top ten carry 1.3% to 1.5%. Unexposed donor CD4+ T cells date from 2011-2018, before the COVID-19 pandemic. Specimen: memory CD4+ T cells from PBMCs. All receptors come from a human donor in good health.

As DNA, the CDR3 is TGTGCCAGCAGTTCAATCAGGGTTGGAGGAGCAAGATACAAAAACATTCAGTACTTC. This codes for CASSSIRVGGARYKNIQYF. The gene calls are TRBV28 and TRBJ2-4; D may be TRBD1 or TRBD2 (5 bases each). Germline lookup yields CDR1 MDHEN and CDR2 SYDVKM. V lost 4 bases and J 3 bases, leaving 25 bases between the germline ends. The CDR3 runs to 19 residues.

This clone was detected once. The chain employs TRBV6-5 and TRBJ1-1, with D possibly being TRBD1 (6 bases). The CDR3 is 14 amino acids. Trimming took 6 bases from V and 4 from J, leaving 15 bases between them. Germline V lookup: CDR1 MNHEY, CDR2 SVGAGI. CDR3 residues: CASRLDSGVTEAFF. CDR3 DNA sequence: TGTGCCAGCAGACTGGACAGTGGAGTCACTGAAGCTTTCTTT.

The chain has TRBV20-1 and TRBJ2-1; TRBD2 agrees at 10 bases. The V gene end was trimmed by 3 bases and the J gene end by 9 bases; junction bases not matched to a gene: 8. This CDR3 has 14 amino acids. Germline CDR1 reads DFQATT; CDR2 reads SNEGSKA (reference sequence). The CDR3 reads CSASTSGRVGEQFF. For the CDR3, the DNA is TGCAGTGCTAGTACCAGCGGGAGGGTGGGTGAGCAGTTCTTC.

The chain links TRBV9 to TRBJ2-7, with 9 bases identical to TRBD1. Germline V gives CDR1 SGDLS, CDR2 YYNGEE. The length of the CDR3 is 15 residues. Trimming took 0 bases from V and 5 from J; bases not matched to a gene: 6. The CDR3 coding sequence is TGTGCCAGCAGCGTAGACGGGACAGGGTACAACGAGCAGTACTTC. This encodes CASSVDGTGYNEQYF.

The chain joins TRBV11-2 to TRBJ1-5; D unclear. V was cut by 3 bases and J by 4 bases, with 7 bases left in between. CDR3 length: 13 amino acids. CDR1 SGHAT and CDR2 FQNNGV come from the germline V gene. The CDR3 spells CASSFQQNQPQHF. The CDR3 nucleotides read TGTGCCAGCAGCTTTCAGCAGAATCAGCCCCAGCATTTT.

The chain combines TRBV5-4 with TRBJ2-2, with D possibly being TRBD1 or TRBD2 (5 bases each). V was shortened by 2 bases and J by 4 bases, with 12 bases between the two germline ends. Germline-derived CDR1 and CDR2 are SGHNT and YYREEE (reference sequence). The CDR3 has 15 amino acids. The CDR3 here is CASSLEGWSTGELFF. The CDR3 DNA follows: TGTGCCAGCAGCTTAGAGGGGTGGAGCACCGGGGAGCTGTTTTTT.

This chain joins TRBV19 and TRBJ1-2, with 7 bases fitting TRBD1. The CDR3 loop spans 14 amino acids. The germline CDR1 and CDR2 sequences are LNHDA and SQIVND (reference sequence). Trimming at V came to 6 bases and at J to 3 bases, leaving 7 bases not matched to a gene. The CDR3 DNA follows: TGTGCCAGTAGCACCGGGACAGCCGACTATGGCTACACCTTC. Amino acid sequence: CASSTGTADYGYTF.

This rearrangement joins TRBV28 to TRBJ1-2, with 9 bases matching TRBD1. Germline CDR1 is MDHEN and CDR2 is SYDVKM. CDR3 length: 15 amino acids. With 6 bases clipped from V and 2 bases from J, the junction kept 7 bases outside the gene matches. The CDR3 DNA reads as TGTGCCAGCAGAAAAGGACAGGGGACCAACTATGGCTACACCTTC. Amino acid sequence: CASRKGQGTNYGYTF.

This clone was detected only once. The chain employs TRBV7-2 and TRBJ2-3; D unresolved. The germline gives CDR1 SGHTA, CDR2 FQGNSA. The CDR3 runs to 12 residues. Trimming shortened V by 5 bases and J by 2 bases, and 5 bases separated the two germline ends. The CDR3, as DNA: TGTGCCAGCAGCCTCTACACAGATACGCAGTATTTT. It yields the protein CASSLYTDTQYF.

The chain couples TRBV4-1 to TRBJ2-2, with D unresolved. Germline lookup yields CDR1 MGHRA and CDR2 YSYEKL. V lost 0 bases, J lost 6 bases, and 17 bases lay in between. The CDR3 extends over 17 amino acids. CDR3 in amino acids: CASSQDPGRTGAGELFF. CDR3 bases: TGCGCCAGCAGCCAAGACCCTGGGCGCACCGGAGCCGGGGAGCTGTTTTTT.

The chain recombines TRBV5-1 with TRBJ2-7, with D unresolved. This CDR3 region has 14 residues. Germline V lookup: CDR1 SGHRS, CDR2 YFSETQ. Trimming shortened V by 4 bases and J by 0 bases, and 11 bases separated the two germline ends. For the CDR3, the DNA is TGCGCCAGCAGCCCCACCAGTCCCTCCTACGAGCAGTACTTC. It specifies CASSPTSPSYEQYF.

The chain has TRBV20-1 and TRBJ1-1, with no clear D. Germline V gene data show CDR1 as DFQATT and CDR2 as SNEGSKA (reference sequence). This CDR3 has 10 residues. Deletions cut 3 bases from V and 5 bases from J, with 4 bases between. This chain's CDR3 is CSASGTEAFF. DNA for the CDR3: TGCAGTGCTAGTGGGACTGAAGCTTTCTTT.

This rearrangement joins TRBV5-1 to TRBJ2-1, with 15 nucleotides matching TRBD2. Germline CDR1 and CDR2: SGHRS and YFSETQ. V lost 1 base to trimming and J lost 5 bases; unmatched junction nucleotides: 7. The CDR3 loop spans 18 amino acids. The chain's CDR3 is CASSLWVRTSGRDNEQFF. DNA for the CDR3: TGCGCCAGCAGCTTGTGGGTTAGGACTAGCGGGAGGGACAATGAGCAGTTCTTC.

This clone was picked up a small number of times. The CDR3 sequence: CASSLSVDSNTGELFF. CDR3 sequence (DNA): TGCGCCAGCAGCTTGAGCGTGGATTCGAACACCGGGGAGCTGTTTTTT. This chain uses TRBV5-1 with TRBJ2-2; no definite D call. CDR3 size: 16 residues. Trimming pared 1 base from V and 0 bases from J, leaving 10 bases between. Germline V lookup: CDR1 SGHRS, CDR2 YFSETQ.